This T cell receptor (beta chain) was recorded in a study of blood T cell repertoires in COVID-19. Turning to the study itself: Material from acute and convalescent COVID-19 was sourced from the United States, Italy and Spain. T cells, B-cell-depleted T cells, or PBMCs supplied cDNA or gDNA.

Trimming pared 0 bases from V and 8 bases from J, leaving 13 bases between. There are 14 residues in the CDR3. The germline gives CDR1 LGHDT, CDR2 YNNKEL (reference sequence). Per the authors' pipeline: Amplified reference gene primers provided the basis for estimating nucleated cell counts. This table comes from immunoSEQ multiplex PCR, and its TCRdb copy is limited to in-frame clones, with some not included. V, J and clone size are those of that table, while D and trimming were read from the DNA. In the table there are about 130,000 clones, roughly 83% of which are singletons. The J gene is TRBJ1-2, the V gene TRBV3-1 (or the pseudogene TRBV3-2), with D unclear. The sample comprised peripheral blood. This TCR came from a young woman who had recovered from COVID-19. Here the CDR3 DNA reads TGTGCCAGCAGCCAAGATCCCCCAGCGGAAGGCTACACCTTC. This codes for CASSQDPPAEGYTF.